These 13 T cell receptor beta chains share one sample of origin, sequenced in a study of cytomegalovirus exposure and HLA in healthy donors. The primer mix had 60 Vbeta and 13 Jbeta primers. Profiling relied on immunoSEQ multiplex PCR, and the TCRdb table lists in-frame clones only, not all of them. The sample comprises 90,000 or so clones, about 80% of which are singletons, and 32% rests with the top ten. Material: PBMCs. Receptor source: a man in his forties or fifties in good health and CMV-seropositive.

V and J are TRBV29-1 and TRBJ2-5; TRBD1 matches 11 bases. V trimming: 7 bases; J trimming: 1 base; junction bases outside the gene matches: 2. Per germline, CDR1 SQVTM and CDR2 ANQGSEA. CDR3 size: 13 residues. CDR3 sequence (DNA): TGCAGCGGGACAGGGGGCAGCCAAGAGACCCAGTACTTC. Translated: CSGTGGSQETQYF.

The chain has TRBV30 and TRBJ1-1; D uncertain. The CDR3 contains 13 residues. Deletions cut 3 bases from V and 3 bases from J, with 11 bases between. Germline-derived CDR1 and CDR2 are GTSNPN and SVGIG (reference sequence). The CDR3 sequence is CAWRSGEDTEAFF. The CDR3 DNA is TGTGCCTGGAGGTCTGGAGAGGACACTGAAGCTTTCTTT.

The chain employs TRBV10-1 and TRBJ2-2; D gene unclear. The CDR3 runs 13 residues. Trimming removed 3 bases at V and 2 bases at J, with 4 bases between. Germline CDR1 is WNHNN and CDR2 is SYGVQD (reference sequence). The CDR3 protein is CASSELNTGELFF. CDR3 in DNA: TGCGCCAGCAGTGAACTCAACACCGGGGAGCTGTTTTTT.

CDR3: CASMWTEASNGYTF. The CDR3 DNA reads TGTGCCAGTATGTGGACAGAGGCCAGTAATGGCTACACCTTC. The gene calls are TRBV19 and TRBJ1-2; tentative D call: TRBD1 (6 bases). Germline V gene sequence: CDR1 LNHDA, CDR2 SQIVND (reference sequence). Trimming removed 7 bases from V and 6 bases from J, with 18 bases in between. There are 14 residues in the CDR3.

This chain connects TRBV29-1 to TRBJ1-2; TRBD1 matches 10 bases. CDR1 and CDR2 from the germline V gene are SQVTM and ANQGSEA. The V segment lost 3 bases and the J segment 6 bases; nucleotides outside the gene matches: 1. The CDR3 loop spans 12 amino acids. CDR3 coding DNA: TGCAGCGTTGAGGGACAGGGGAATGGCTACACCTTC. Translated, it gives CSVEGQGNGYTF.

This clone was recorded only once. The chain employs TRBV5-1 and TRBJ2-7; 9 nucleotides match TRBD1. The V gene's germline CDR1 is SGHRS and CDR2 YFSETQ. The CDR3 is 14 residues long. V lost 3 bases and J lost 1; bases outside the gene matches: 2. CDR3 amino acids: CASSSDRGSYEQYF. CDR3 coding DNA: TGCGCCAGCAGCTCGGACAGGGGTTCCTACGAGCAGTACTTC.

The V call is TRBV7-2, the J call TRBJ2-3, with a possible D match to TRBD1 (6 bases). The CDR3 extends over 15 amino acids. The germline CDR1 and CDR2 sequences are SGHTA and FQGNSA. V was cut by 3 bases and J by 2 bases, with 12 bases left in between. CDR3 sequence reads: CASSLDRFITDTQYF. CDR3 in DNA: TGTGCCAGCAGCTTGGACAGATTCATCACAGATACGCAGTATTTT.

The chain combines TRBV9 with TRBJ2-1; D not resolved. The CDR3 runs to 16 residues. The germline V gene has CDR1 SGDLS and CDR2 YYNGEE. Trimming took 2 bases from V and 0 from J, leaving 12 bases between them. CDR3 coding DNA: TGTGCCAGCAGCGTGGCGGATTTTAGCTCCTACAATGAGCAGTTCTTC. Its translation: CASSVADFSSYNEQFF.

On this clone itself: The junction differs from germline at one of its ends, possibly a read error. Additional DNA sequences in this sample encode the identical CDR3. V and J are TRBV6-1 and TRBJ1-1; the D is unclear. The CDR3 contains 13 residues. In germline, CDR1 is MNHNS, CDR2 SASEGT. The CDR3 coding sequence is TGTGCCAGCAGCCCTGAGGTTGGCACTGAGGCTTTCTTT. Amino acids: CASSPEVGTEAFF.

The gene calls are TRBV7-9 and TRBJ2-7; 7 bases align to TRBD2. Germline V gene sequence: CDR1 SEHNR, CDR2 FQNEAQ (reference sequence). This CDR3 contains 13 residues. The V segment lost 6 bases and the J segment 4 bases; nucleotides outside the gene matches: 6. In DNA, the CDR3 is TGTGCCAGCAGAGGGAGGGCAGGGTACGAGCAGTACTTC. It is translated as CASRGRAGYEQYF.

The CDR3 region is CASSLDRTGSPLHF. In nucleotides, the CDR3 is TGCGCCAGCAGCCTAGACAGGACAGGTTCACCCCTCCACTTT. V usage is TRBV5-1 and J usage is TRBJ1-6; 7 bases line up with TRBD1. This CDR3 has 14 residues. Germline CDR1 SGHRS, CDR2 YFSETQ. Trimming took 4 bases from V and 9 from J; bases not matched to a gene: 7. The whole variable domain, remainder taken from reference TRBV5-1 and TRBJ1-6, is KAGVTQTPRYLIKTRGQQVTLSCSPISGHRSVSWYQQTPGQGLQFLFEYFSETQRNKGNFPGRFSGRQFSNSRSEMNVSTLELGDSALYLCASSLDRTGSPLHFGNGTRLTVT.

The rearrangement uses TRBV7-2 and TRBJ2-7, with a possible D match to TRBD2 (6 bases). V lost 2 bases to trimming and J lost 3 bases, with 11 bases between them. Germline V gene sequence: CDR1 SGHTA, CDR2 FQGNSA. This CDR3 comprises 14 residues. CDR3 sequence: CASSLTSGVYEQYF. The CDR3 coding sequence is TGTGCCAGCAGCTTAACATCGGGAGTCTACGAGCAGTACTTC.

The chain employs TRBV6-1 and TRBJ2-1; unclear D gene. Trimming removed 0 bases at V and 2 bases at J, with 5 bases between. The germline CDR1 and CDR2 sequences are MNHNS and SASEGT. The CDR3 contains 14 residues. CDR3 residues: CASSEAGAYNEQFF. In DNA, the CDR3 is TGTGCCAGCAGTGAAGCGGGCGCCTACAATGAGCAGTTCTTC.